Below, 3 T cell receptor beta chains from the same sample are listed, as sequenced in a study of cytomegalovirus exposure and HLA in healthy donors. The PCR had 60 Vbeta and 13 Jbeta primers. The repertoire was sequenced with immunoSEQ multiplex PCR; TCRdb's copy has only in-frame clones and lacks some. The table includes some 130,000 clones, about 74% detected once. Sequencing was carried out using PBMCs. The receptors were sampled from a man aged 35 to 55 in good health and CMV-seronegative.

J is TRBJ2-3 and V is TRBV29-1; 11 nucleotides match TRBD2. This CDR3 is built from 14 residues. V shed 1 base and J 9 bases; nucleotides not matched to a gene: 6. The germline V gene encodes CDR1 SQVTM and CDR2 ANQGSEA. CDR3 DNA sequence: TGCAGCGTTGAAGGGTCGGTAGCGGGAGGGACGCAGTATTTT. It yields the protein CSVEGSVAGGTQYF.

V is TRBV5-6 and J is TRBJ1-5, with 7 bases aligning to TRBD1. Germline-derived CDR1 and CDR2 are SGHDT and YYEEEE. This CDR3 comprises 19 residues. The ends lost 0 bases at V and 2 bases at J; junction bases unmatched: 14. This CDR3 is CASSLGGQTFHPGNQPQHF. The DNA of the CDR3 is TGTGCCAGCAGCTTGGGGGGACAGACCTTCCACCCGGGCAATCAGCCCCAGCATTTT.

J is TRBJ1-1 and V is TRBV5-1; D is ambiguous. With 7 bases removed from V and 4 bases from J, the gap between germline ends came to 17 bases. The germline CDR1 and CDR2 sequences are SGHRS and YFSETQ. The CDR3 is made up of 14 amino acids. CDR3 loop: CASRGTIPSTEAFF. In DNA form, the CDR3 reads TGCGCCAGCCGGGGAACGATTCCGAGCACTGAAGCTTTCTTT.